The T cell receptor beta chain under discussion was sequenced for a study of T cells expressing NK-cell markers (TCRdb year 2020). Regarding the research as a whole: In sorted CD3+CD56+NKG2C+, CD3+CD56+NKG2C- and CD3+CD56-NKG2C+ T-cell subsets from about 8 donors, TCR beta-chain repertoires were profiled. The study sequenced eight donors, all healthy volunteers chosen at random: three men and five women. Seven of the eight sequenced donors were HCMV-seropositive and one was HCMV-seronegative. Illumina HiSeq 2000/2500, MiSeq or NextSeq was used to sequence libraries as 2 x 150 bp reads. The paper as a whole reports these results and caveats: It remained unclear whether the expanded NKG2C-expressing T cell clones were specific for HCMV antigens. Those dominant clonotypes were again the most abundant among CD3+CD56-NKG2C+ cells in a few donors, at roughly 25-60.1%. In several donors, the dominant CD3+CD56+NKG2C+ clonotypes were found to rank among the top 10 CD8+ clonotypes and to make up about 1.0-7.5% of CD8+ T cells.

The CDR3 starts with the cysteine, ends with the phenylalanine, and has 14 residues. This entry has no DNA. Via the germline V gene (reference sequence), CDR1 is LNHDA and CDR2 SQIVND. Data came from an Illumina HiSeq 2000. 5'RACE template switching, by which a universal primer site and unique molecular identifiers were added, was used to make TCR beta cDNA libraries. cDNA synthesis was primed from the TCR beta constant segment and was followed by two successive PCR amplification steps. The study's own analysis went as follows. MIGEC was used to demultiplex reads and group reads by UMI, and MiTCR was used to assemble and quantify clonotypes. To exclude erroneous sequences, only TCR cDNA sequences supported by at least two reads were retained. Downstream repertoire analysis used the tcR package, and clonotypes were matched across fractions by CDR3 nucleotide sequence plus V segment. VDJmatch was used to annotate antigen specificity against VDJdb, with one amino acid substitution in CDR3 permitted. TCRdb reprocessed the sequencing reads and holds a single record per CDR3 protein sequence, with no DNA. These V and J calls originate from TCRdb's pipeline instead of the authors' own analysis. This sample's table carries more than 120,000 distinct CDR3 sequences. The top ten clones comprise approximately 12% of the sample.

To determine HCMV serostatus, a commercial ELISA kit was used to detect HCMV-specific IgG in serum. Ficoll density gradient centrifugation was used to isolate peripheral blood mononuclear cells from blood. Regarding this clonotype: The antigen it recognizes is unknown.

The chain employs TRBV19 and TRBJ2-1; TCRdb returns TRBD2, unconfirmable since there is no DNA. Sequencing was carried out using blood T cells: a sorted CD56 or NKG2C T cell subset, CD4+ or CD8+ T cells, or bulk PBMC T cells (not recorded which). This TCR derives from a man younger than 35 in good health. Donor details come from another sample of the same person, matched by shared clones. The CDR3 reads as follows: CATSLAGGYNEQFF. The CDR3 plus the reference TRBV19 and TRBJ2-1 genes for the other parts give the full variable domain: DGGITQSPKYLFRKEGQNVTLSCEQNLNHDAMYWYRQDPGQGLRLIYYSQIVNDFQKGDIAEGYSVSREKKESFPLTVTSAQKNPTAFYLCATSLAGGYNEQFFGPGTRLTVL.